The 8 T cell receptor beta chains listed next were all sequenced from one sample in a study of beta chain features in type 1 diabetes. The authors reverse transcribed all of the isolated RNA, so sequencing captured expressed TCRB transcripts. Repertoires were generated with immunoSEQ multiplex PCR, while TCRdb's copy carries only in-frame clones and drops some. The sample lists 300,000 to 350,000 clones; 8% were seen once. Sequenced material: central memory CD4+ T cells from blood. All receptors come from a woman aged 18-29 years in good health.

The chain uses TRBV7-2 and TRBJ2-2; 16 nucleotides agree with TRBD2. Germline CDR1 reads SGHTA; CDR2 reads FQGNSA. The CDR3 totals 19 residues. The V gene end was trimmed by 7 bases and the J gene end by 7 bases; junction bases not matched to a gene: 15. CDR3 region: CASIGTSGRAMVKVGELFF. The CDR3 bases are TGTGCCAGCATCGGGACTAGCGGGAGGGCGATGGTTAAGGTCGGGGAGCTGTTTTTT. The whole variable domain, remainder taken from reference TRBV7-2 and TRBJ2-2, is GAGVSQSPSNKVTEKGKDVELRCDPISGHTALYWYRQSLGQGLEFLIYFQGNSAPDKSGLPSDRFSAERTGGSVSTLTIQRTQQEDSAVYLCASIGTSGRAMVKVGELFFGEGSRLTVL.

This clone was observed many times. The chain couples TRBV4-3 to TRBJ2-3; TRBD1 or TRBD2 may be the D gene (6 bases each). V lost 4 bases to trimming and J lost 5 bases, with 16 bases between them. This CDR3 comprises 15 residues. Germline CDR1 and CDR2: LGHNA and YSLEER. CDR3 in amino acids: CASSRYQGRIDTQYF. The CDR3 nucleotides are TGCGCCAGCAGCCGATACCAGGGGAGGATAGATACGCAGTATTTT.

This clone was seen at least ten times. This chain joins TRBV23-1 and TRBJ1-3, with a possible D match to TRBD1 (5 bases). TRBV23-1 is an ORF for which the function is uncertain. V was clipped by 5 bases and J by 4 bases, with 15 bases between them. This CDR3 is 15 amino acids long. The CDR3 here is CASSFDRKGGNTIYF. CDR3 coding DNA: TGCGCCAGCAGTTTCGACAGAAAAGGAGGAAACACCATATATTTT.

In its sample, this clone was seen once. The chain recombines TRBV7-9 with TRBJ1-1, with 8 bases identical to TRBD1. Germline V gene data show CDR1 as SEHNR and CDR2 as FQNEAQ (reference sequence). CDR3 length equals 15 residues. Trimming cost V 5 bases and J 5 bases; bases outside gene matches: 10. The CDR3 nucleotides read TGTGCCAGCAGCCCACGACAGGGGCCGCAAACTGAAGCTTTCTTT. Encoded protein: CASSPRQGPQTEAFF.

The V and J genes are TRBV28 and TRBJ2-2; the D is unclear. Trimming left V 6 bases short and J 6 bases short, with 17 bases between. Germline CDR1 MDHEN, CDR2 SYDVKM. This CDR3 is 15 amino acids long. The CDR3 DNA is TGTGCCAGCAGGTCATTTGGAGTCCGGGCCGGGGAGCTGTTTTTT. This codes for CASRSFGVRAGELFF. Combining the CDR3 with reference TRBV28 and TRBJ2-2 gives the whole variable domain DVKVTQSSRYLVKRTGEKVFLECVQDMDHENMFWYRQDPGLGLRLIYFSYDVKMKEKGDIPEGYSVSREKKERFSLILESASTNQTSMYLCASRSFGVRAGELFFGEGSRLTVL.

This chain connects TRBV4-2 to TRBJ2-7; 7 nucleotides line up with TRBD2. J gave up 3 bases and V 0 bases, and 2 bases lay outside the gene matches. The CDR3 totals 14 residues. Germline loops: CDR1 LGHNA, CDR2 YNFKEQ. The CDR3 here is CASSQDSSGYEQYF. In DNA, the CDR3 is TGTGCCAGCAGCCAAGATTCTAGCGGCTACGAGCAGTACTTC.

Only a few counts were recorded for this clone. V gene TRBV28 combines with J gene TRBJ2-7; D is possibly TRBD1 (5 bases). V gave up 3 bases and J gave up 3 bases, with 24 bases separating them. This CDR3 has 18 residues. Germline values: CDR1 MDHEN, CDR2 SYDVKM. CDR3 amino acids: CASSFQPLGRNPNYEQYF. The CDR3 DNA sequence: TGTGCCAGCAGTTTTCAGCCCTTGGGGCGAAACCCCAACTACGAGCAGTACTTC.

In its sample, this clone was seen a few times. V is TRBV6-1 and J is TRBJ1-2; 9 bases agree with TRBD1. The germline V gene encodes CDR1 MNHNS and CDR2 SASEGT. Trimming cost V 7 bases and J 4 bases; bases outside gene matches: 10. This CDR3 has 15 residues. The CDR3 DNA sequence: TGTGCCAGCACCCGAACGGACAGGGGCGGCTATGGCTACACCTTC. Amino acid sequence: CASTRTDRGGYGYTF.